These 8 T cell receptor beta chains originate from one sample sequenced in a study of T cells in Graves' hyperthyroidism and ophthalmopathy. The TCR beta CDR3 regions underwent amplification using RNA transcripts as the source. The HTBI primer set served for first-round RT-PCR of the TCR CDR3. TCRdb processed the multiplex PCR reads anew with MiXCR; each CDR3 protein has one entry. Of about 660,000 distinct CDR3 sequences in the sample, just under 45% are singletons; the top ten hold 7% to 7.5%. Sequencing was performed on peripheral blood or thyroid tissue (not recorded which). The receptors derive from an adult man with Graves' disease, either hyperthyroidism or ophthalmopathy (not recorded which).

Details on this clonotype: One end of the junction is discordant with germline, which a read error may explain. The chain combines TRBV10-3 with TRBJ1-6, with D unclear. This CDR3 has 16 residues. CDR1 ENHRY and CDR2 SYGVKD come from the germline V gene. Here the CDR3 DNA reads TGTGCCAGCAGTCCGGACCTGAGCTCCTATAATTCACCCCTCCACTTT. Translating it yields CASSPDLSSYNSPLHF.

The chain links TRBV7-6 to TRBJ1-2, with 9 bases identical to TRBD1. This CDR3 region has 15 residues. V lost 0 bases and J lost 3; bases outside the gene matches: 2. Germline V gene lookup returns CDR1 SGHVS and CDR2 FNYEAQ. CDR3 bases: TGTGCCAGCAGCTTAGCACAGGGGGCGTACTATGGCTACACCTTC. It is translated as CASSLAQGAYYGYTF.

This clonotype has more than one count but fewer than ten. J is TRBJ2-7 and V is TRBV5-1; D ambiguous. Germline V CDR1 and CDR2: SGHRS, YFSETQ. This CDR3 is built from 15 residues. With 0 bases removed from V and 0 bases from J, the gap between germline ends came to 10 bases. CDR3 residues: CASSLGQANSYEQYF. CDR3 nucleotides: TGCGCCAGCAGCTTGGGGCAGGCGAACTCCTACGAGCAGTACTTC.

This chain uses TRBV2 with TRBJ2-1; D is perhaps TRBD2 (5 bases). Germline CDR1 and CDR2: SNHLY and FYNNEI. V was pared by 7 bases and J by 5 bases, with 12 bases between. CDR3 size: 13 residues. CDR3 loop: CASKVSVHNEQFF. The CDR3 DNA is TGTGCCAGCAAGGTTAGCGTACACAATGAGCAGTTCTTC.

The rearrangement uses TRBV19 and TRBJ1-5; 9 bases fit TRBD1. The germline V gene has CDR1 LNHDA and CDR2 SQIVND (reference sequence). The CDR3 runs to 17 residues. V lost 4 bases and J lost 0; bases outside the gene matches: 7. The CDR3 region is CASSTPDRGYSNQPQHF. The CDR3 nucleotides are TGTGCCAGTAGTACCCCGGACAGGGGATATAGCAATCAGCCCCAGCATTTT.

This clonotype was detected only once. Germline and junction disagree at one end, which may indicate a read error. V usage is TRBV29-1 and J usage is TRBJ2-6; the match to TRBD1 covers 8 bases. The CDR3 contains 12 residues. From germline, CDR1 is SQVTM and CDR2 ANQGSEA. The CDR3 here is CSVQTGDNVLTF. CDR3 coding DNA: TGCAGCGTCCAGACAGGGGACAACGTCCTGACTTTC.

This clonotype occurred a few times. The rearrangement links TRBV6-6 to TRBJ1-1; D is unclear. Deletions cut 8 bases from V and 1 base from J, with 17 bases between. This CDR3 comprises 15 residues. Germline loops: CDR1 MNHNY, CDR2 SVGAGI (reference sequence). DNA of the CDR3: TGTGCCAGCTCACCACTCCAATTCAAGAACACTGAAGCTTTCTTT. Residues: CASSPLQFKNTEAFF.

There are many counts of this clonotype. The J gene is TRBJ1-2, the V gene TRBV7-2; no clear D. Between the trimmed V and J ends, which lost 5 bases and 8 bases, there was a span of 12 bases. The CDR3 is 12 residues long. The germline V gene has CDR1 SGHTA and CDR2 FQGNSA. CDR3 amino acids: CASSQGWEGYTF. The CDR3 DNA is TGTGCCAGCAGCCAAGGTTGGGAAGGCTACACCTTC.